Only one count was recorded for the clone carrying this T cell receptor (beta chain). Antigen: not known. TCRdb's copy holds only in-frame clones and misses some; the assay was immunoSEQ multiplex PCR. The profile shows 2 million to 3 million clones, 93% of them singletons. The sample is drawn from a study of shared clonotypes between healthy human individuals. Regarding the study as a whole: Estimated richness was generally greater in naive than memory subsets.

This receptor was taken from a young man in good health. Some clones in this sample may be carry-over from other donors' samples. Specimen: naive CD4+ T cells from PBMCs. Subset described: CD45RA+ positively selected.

The CDR3 loop is CASSTRDRGPYGYTF. The CDR3 DNA reads TGTGCCAGCAGTACCCGGGACAGGGGCCCCTATGGCTACACCTTC. The rearrangement joins TRBV6-6 to TRBJ1-2; TRBD1 matches 10 bases. Unmatched junction bases numbered 7, after V lost 5 bases and J lost 4 bases. The length of the CDR3 is 15 residues. The germline V gene encodes CDR1 MNHNY and CDR2 SVGAGI (reference sequence).